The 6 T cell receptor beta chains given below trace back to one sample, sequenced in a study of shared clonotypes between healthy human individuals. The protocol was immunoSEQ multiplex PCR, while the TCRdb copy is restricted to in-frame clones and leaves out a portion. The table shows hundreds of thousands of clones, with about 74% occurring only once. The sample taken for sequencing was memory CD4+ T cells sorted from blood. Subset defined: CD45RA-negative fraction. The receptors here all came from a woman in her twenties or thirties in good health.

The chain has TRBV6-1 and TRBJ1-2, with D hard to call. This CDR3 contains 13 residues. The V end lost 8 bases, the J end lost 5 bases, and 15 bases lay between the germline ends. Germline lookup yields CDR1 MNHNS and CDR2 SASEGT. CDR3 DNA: TGTGCCAGCGAGAGATCGCCTCCTTATGGCTACACCTTC. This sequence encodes CASERSPPYGYTF.

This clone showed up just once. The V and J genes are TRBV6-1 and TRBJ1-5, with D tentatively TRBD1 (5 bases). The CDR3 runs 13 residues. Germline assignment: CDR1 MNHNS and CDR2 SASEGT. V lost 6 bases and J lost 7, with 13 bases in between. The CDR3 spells CASRPTGRQPQHF. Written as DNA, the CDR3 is TGTGCCAGCAGGCCCACAGGCCGGCAGCCCCAGCATTTT.

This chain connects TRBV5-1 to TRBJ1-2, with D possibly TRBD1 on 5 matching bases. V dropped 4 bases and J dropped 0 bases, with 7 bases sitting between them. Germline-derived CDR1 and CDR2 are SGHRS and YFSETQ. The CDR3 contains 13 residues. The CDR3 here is CASSDSPNYGYTF. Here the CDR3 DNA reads TGCGCCAGCAGCGACAGTCCTAACTATGGCTACACCTTC. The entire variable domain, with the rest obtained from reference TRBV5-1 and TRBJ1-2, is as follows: KAGVTQTPRYLIKTRGQQVTLSCSPISGHRSVSWYQQTPGQGLQFLFEYFSETQRNKGNFPGRFSGRQFSNSRSEMNVSTLELGDSALYLCASSDSPNYGYTFGSGTRLTVV.

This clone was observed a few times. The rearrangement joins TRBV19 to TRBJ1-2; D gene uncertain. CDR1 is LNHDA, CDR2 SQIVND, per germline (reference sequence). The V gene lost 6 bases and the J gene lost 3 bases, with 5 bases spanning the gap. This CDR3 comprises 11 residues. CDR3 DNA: TGTGCCAGTAGGGATGACTATGGCTACACCTTC. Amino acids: CASRDDYGYTF. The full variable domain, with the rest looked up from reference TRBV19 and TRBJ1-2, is DGGITQSPKYLFRKEGQNVTLSCEQNLNHDAMYWYRQDPGQGLRLIYYSQIVNDFQKGDIAEGYSVSREKKESFPLTVTSAQKNPTAFYLCASRDDYGYTFGSGTRLTVV.

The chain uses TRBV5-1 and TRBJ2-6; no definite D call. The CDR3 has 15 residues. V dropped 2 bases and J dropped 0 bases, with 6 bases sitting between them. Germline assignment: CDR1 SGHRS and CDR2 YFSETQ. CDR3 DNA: TGCGCCAGCAGCTTCTACCGCTCTGGGGCCAACGTCCTGACTTTC. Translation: CASSFYRSGANVLTF.

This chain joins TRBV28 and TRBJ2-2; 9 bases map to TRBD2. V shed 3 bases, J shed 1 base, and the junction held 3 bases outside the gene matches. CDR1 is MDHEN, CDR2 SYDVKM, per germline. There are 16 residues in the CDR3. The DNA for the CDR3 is TGTGCCAGCAGTTTCCCGACTAGCGGGAACACCGGGGAGCTGTTTTTT. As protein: CASSFPTSGNTGELFF.